The 16 T cell receptor beta chains below were found in one sample sequenced in a study of cytomegalovirus exposure and HLA in healthy donors. The PCR made use of 60 Vbeta and 13 Jbeta primers. Assay: immunoSEQ multiplex PCR; the TCRdb copy retains only in-frame clones and omits some. The sample shows roughly 160,000 clones, roughly 85% of them seen only once. Sequenced sample: PBMCs. These receptors came from a man aged 25-45 years in good health and CMV-seropositive.

This chain connects TRBV19 to TRBJ2-6; TRBD2 matches at 7 bases. V lost 3 bases and J lost 3; bases outside the gene matches: 5. The V gene's germline CDR1 is LNHDA and CDR2 SQIVND (reference sequence). This CDR3 region has 16 residues. CDR3 in amino acids: CASSMGGLGGANVLTF. DNA for the CDR3: TGTGCCAGTAGTATGGGAGGGCTTGGTGGGGCCAACGTCCTGACTTTC.

This rearrangement joins TRBV7-8 to TRBJ2-2, with D possibly being TRBD2 (5 bases). The CDR3 loop spans 16 amino acids. V was shortened by 5 bases and J by 1 base, with 14 bases between the two germline ends. The germline V gene encodes CDR1 SGHVS and CDR2 FQNEAQ. CDR3: CASSPITSGNTGELFF. The CDR3, as DNA: TGTGCCAGCAGCCCCATTACGAGCGGGAACACCGGGGAGCTGTTTTTT.

CDR3 DNA: TGTGCCAGCAGCGCCCACGACAGACAACTTACGCAGTATTTT. Translation: CASSAHDRQLTQYF. The chain uses TRBV9 and TRBJ2-3; D perhaps matches TRBD1 (5 bases). V was trimmed by 3 bases and J by 8 bases, leaving 16 bases between them. The CDR3 is 14 amino acids. Germline lookup yields CDR1 SGDLS and CDR2 YYNGEE.

This clone was counted a few times. V is TRBV5-6 and J is TRBJ1-1; 12 bases align to TRBD1. The CDR3 loop spans 17 amino acids. V shed 0 bases, J shed 5 bases, and the junction held 8 bases outside the gene matches. Germline CDR1 SGHDT, CDR2 YYEEEE. CDR3 in DNA: TGTGCCAGCAGCTTGGCTGGGACAGGGGGCGGAAGGACTGAAGCTTTCTTT. It codes for CASSLAGTGGGRTEAFF.

The chain combines TRBV28 with TRBJ2-7; 8 bases line up with TRBD2. V lost 6 bases and J lost 5; bases outside the gene matches: 6. The CDR3 has 13 amino acids. Germline V CDR1 and CDR2: MDHEN, SYDVKM. CDR3 residues: CASSPSGSNEQYF. The CDR3 DNA sequence: TGTGCCAGCAGCCCCAGCGGGAGCAACGAGCAGTACTTC.

The J gene is TRBJ1-5, the V gene TRBV13; 7 bases are a match to TRBD1. The CDR3 consists of 14 residues. Germline V gives CDR1 PRHDT, CDR2 FYEKMQ (reference sequence). Unmatched junction bases numbered 3, after V lost 0 bases and J lost 7 bases. The CDR3 loop is CASSLGTGNQPQHF. DNA for the CDR3: TGTGCCAGCAGCTTAGGGACAGGGAACCAGCCCCAGCATTTT.

This clone was observed a handful of times. This chain connects TRBV15 to TRBJ2-6, with D perhaps TRBD1 (6 bases). The CDR3 is 15 amino acids. The V end was cut by 3 bases, the J end by 4 bases, with 10 bases between. The germline gives CDR1 LNHNV, CDR2 YYDKDF (reference sequence). The CDR3 DNA sequence: TGTGCCACCAGCAGGAGGGGGAACGGGGCCAACGTCCTGACTTTC. As protein: CATSRRGNGANVLTF.

This chain joins TRBV6-6 and TRBJ1-1; D unclear. This CDR3 region has 15 residues. The V gene lost 1 base and the J gene lost 3 bases, with 12 bases spanning the gap. From germline, CDR1 is MNHNY and CDR2 SVGAGI (reference sequence). In DNA form, the CDR3 reads TGTGCCAGCAGTTACTACTCTATGGGCCACACTGAAGCTTTCTTT. Translating gives CASSYYSMGHTEAFF.

The J gene is TRBJ1-5, the V gene TRBV6-5; D call uncertain. The CDR3 runs to 15 residues. Germline CDR1 reads MNHEY; CDR2 reads SVGAGI. The V end was cut by 6 bases, the J end by 0 bases, with 12 bases between. As DNA, the CDR3 is TGTGCCAGCAGCCCCGACTTATATAGCAATCAGCCCCAGCATTTT. This gives the protein CASSPDLYSNQPQHF.

The V call is TRBV27, the J call TRBJ1-2, with D perhaps matching TRBD1 (6 bases). The CDR3 is 13 amino acids. Germline values: CDR1 MNHEY, CDR2 SMNVEV (reference sequence). The ends were cut back, 2 bases at V and 4 bases at J, with 8 bases in the middle. In DNA, the CDR3 is TGTGCCAGCAGTTTAAACAGGGCCTATGGCTACACCTTC. Its protein is CASSLNRAYGYTF.

CDR3 sequence (DNA): TGTGCCAGCAGCGTGGGGGGGTATCAGCCCCAGCATTTT. This gives the protein CASSVGGYQPQHF. The chain is built from TRBV9 and TRBJ1-5; D is perhaps TRBD1 (5 bases). Germline V gene sequence: CDR1 SGDLS, CDR2 YYNGEE. V lost 2 bases and J 5 bases, leaving 8 bases between the germline ends. CDR3 length: 13 residues. Supplemented by reference TRBV9 and TRBJ1-5, the full variable domain reads DSGVTQTPKHLITATGQRVTLRCSPRSGDLSVYWYQQSLDQGLQFLIQYYNGEERAKGNILERFSAQQFPDLHSELNLSSLELGDSALYFCASSVGGYQPQHFGDGTRLSIL.

The chain couples TRBV5-4 to TRBJ2-1; 9 bases line up with TRBD1. Per germline, CDR1 SGHNT and CDR2 YYREEE (reference sequence). Losses at the gene ends were 4 bases for V and 7 bases for J; bases not matched to a gene: 9. The CDR3 is 15 residues long. This chain's CDR3 is CASSSPGQGKNEQFF. CDR3 sequence (DNA): TGTGCCAGCAGCAGTCCGGGACAGGGTAAAAATGAGCAGTTCTTC.

The gene calls are TRBV18 and TRBJ2-3; TRBD2 matches 9 bases. The CDR3 is made up of 14 amino acids. V dropped 9 bases and J dropped 3; count of bases not matched to a gene: 7. CDR1 and CDR2 from the germline V gene are KGHSH and LQKENI. The CDR3 nucleotides are TGTGCCAGTACCTTAGCGGGAGCGACAGATACGCAGTATTTT. Its translation: CASTLAGATDTQYF. The variable domain in full, completed from reference TRBV18 and TRBJ2-3, reads NAGVMQNPRHLVRRRGQEARLRCSPMKGHSHVYWYRQLPEEGLKFMVYLQKENIIDESGMPKERFSAEFPKEGPSILRIQQVVRGDSAAYFCASTLAGATDTQYFGPGTRLTVL.

The CDR3 nucleotides read TGTGCCATCAGTGCTTATTACGAGCAGTACTTC. This codes for CAISAYYEQYF. The chain uses TRBV10-3 and TRBJ2-7; D uncertain. Germline values: CDR1 ENHRY, CDR2 SYGVKD. V was shortened by 4 bases and J by 4 bases, with 5 bases between the two germline ends. CDR3 length: 11 amino acids.

In the case of this clone: One end of the junction varies from germline; a read error may be responsible. V is TRBV7-9 and J is TRBJ2-5; 9 bases fit TRBD2. The germline CDR1 and CDR2 sequences are SEHNR and FQNEAQ (reference sequence). This CDR3 comprises 16 residues. The CDR3 reads CSSRGGGLALAETQYF. In nucleotides, the CDR3 is TGTTCCAGCAGAGGGGGAGGACTAGCGTTAGCGGAGACCCAGTACTTC.

This rearrangement joins TRBV15 to TRBJ1-1, with D possibly TRBD1 on 6 matching bases. Looked up from germline, CDR1 is LNHNV and CDR2 is YYDKDF (reference sequence). V was clipped by 5 bases and J by 3 bases, with 19 bases between them. The CDR3 is made up of 16 amino acids. CDR3 loop: CATSRLYRDGDTEAFF. In nucleotides, the CDR3 is TGTGCCACCAGCCGTTTGTACAGGGACGGAGACACTGAAGCTTTCTTT.